Reported below is one TCR beta chain. The data derive from a study of cytomegalovirus exposure and HLA in healthy donors. Germline V lookup: CDR1 LGHNA, CDR2 YNFKEQ. CDR3 length equals 14 residues. The PCR was carried out with 60 Vbeta primers and 13 Jbeta primers. The assay was immunoSEQ multiplex PCR, and TCRdb's table has in-frame clones only and misses some. The data contain 170,000 or so clones, just under 80% of them singletons. The specimen sequenced was PBMCs. The clonotype comes from a woman in her 50s in good health and CMV-seropositive. This rearrangement joins TRBV4-2 to TRBJ2-5; the match to TRBD1 covers 8 bases. Near its end, the DNA agrees better with TRBJ2-7, so the J call may be wrong. The CDR3: CASSSRDRSYEQYF. The DNA of the CDR3 is TGTGCCAGCAGCTCCCGGGACAGGTCCTACGAGCAGTACTTC.